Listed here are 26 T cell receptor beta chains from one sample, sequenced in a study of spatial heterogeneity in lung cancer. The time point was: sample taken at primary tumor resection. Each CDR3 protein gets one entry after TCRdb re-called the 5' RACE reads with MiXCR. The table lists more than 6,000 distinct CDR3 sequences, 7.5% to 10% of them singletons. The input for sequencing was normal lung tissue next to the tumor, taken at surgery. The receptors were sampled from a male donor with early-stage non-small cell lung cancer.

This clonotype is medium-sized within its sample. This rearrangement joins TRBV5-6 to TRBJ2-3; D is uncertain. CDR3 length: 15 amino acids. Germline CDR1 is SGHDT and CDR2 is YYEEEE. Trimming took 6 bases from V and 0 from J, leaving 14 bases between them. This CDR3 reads CASILFGASTDTQYF. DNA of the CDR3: TGTGCCAGCATCCTCTTCGGCGCCAGCACAGATACGCAGTATTTT.

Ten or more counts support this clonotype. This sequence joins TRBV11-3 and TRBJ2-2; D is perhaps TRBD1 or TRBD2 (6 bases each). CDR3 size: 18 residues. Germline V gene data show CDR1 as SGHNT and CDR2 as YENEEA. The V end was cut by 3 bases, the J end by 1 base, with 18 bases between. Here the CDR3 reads CASSFGLGGRGNTGELFF. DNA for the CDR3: TGTGCCAGCAGCTTCGGATTAGGGGGGCGCGGGAACACCGGGGAGCTGTTTTTT.

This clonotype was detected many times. The CDR3 bases are TGCGCCAGCTCGGGACCCGTCGTCAACGAGCAGTACTTC. As protein: CASSGPVVNEQYF. The V and J genes are TRBV5-1 and TRBJ2-7; tentatively, D is TRBD1 or TRBD2 (5 bases each). This CDR3 contains 13 residues. The germline V gene has CDR1 SGHRS and CDR2 YFSETQ. Trimming left V 7 bases short and J 5 bases short, with 16 bases between.

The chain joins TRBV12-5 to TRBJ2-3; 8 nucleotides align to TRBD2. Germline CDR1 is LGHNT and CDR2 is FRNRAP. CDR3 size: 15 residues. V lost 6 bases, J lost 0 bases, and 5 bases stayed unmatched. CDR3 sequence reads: CASGGAGASTDTQYF. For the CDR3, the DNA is TGTGCTAGTGGGGGAGCGGGGGCTAGCACAGATACGCAGTATTTT.

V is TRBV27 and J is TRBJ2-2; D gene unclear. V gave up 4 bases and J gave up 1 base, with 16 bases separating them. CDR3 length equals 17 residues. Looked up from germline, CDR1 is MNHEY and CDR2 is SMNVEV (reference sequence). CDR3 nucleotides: TGTGCCAGCAGTTCGTCCCTGAGGACGGTGAACACCGGGGAGCTGTTTTTT. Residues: CASSSSLRTVNTGELFF.

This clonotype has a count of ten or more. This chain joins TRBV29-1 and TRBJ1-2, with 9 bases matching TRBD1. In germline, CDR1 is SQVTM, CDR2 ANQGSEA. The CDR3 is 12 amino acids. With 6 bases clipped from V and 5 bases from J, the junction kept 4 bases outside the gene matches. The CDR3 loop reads CSVGDRVYGYTF. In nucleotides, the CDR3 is TGCAGCGTAGGGGACAGGGTTTATGGCTACACCTTC.

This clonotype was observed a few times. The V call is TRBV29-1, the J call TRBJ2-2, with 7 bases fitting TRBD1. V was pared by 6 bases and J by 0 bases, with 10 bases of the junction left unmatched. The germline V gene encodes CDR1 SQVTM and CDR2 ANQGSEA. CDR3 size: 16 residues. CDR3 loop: CSVVKGAGSNTGELFF. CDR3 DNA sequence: TGCAGCGTCGTGAAGGGGGCAGGGTCGAACACCGGGGAGCTGTTTTTT.

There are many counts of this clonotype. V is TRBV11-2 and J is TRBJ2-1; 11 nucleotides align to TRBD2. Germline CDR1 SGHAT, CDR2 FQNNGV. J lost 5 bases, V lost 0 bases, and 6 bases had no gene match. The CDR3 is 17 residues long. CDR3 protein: CASSLELGSGRDNEQFF. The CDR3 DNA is TGTGCCAGCAGCTTAGAATTAGGTAGCGGGAGGGACAATGAGCAGTTCTTC.

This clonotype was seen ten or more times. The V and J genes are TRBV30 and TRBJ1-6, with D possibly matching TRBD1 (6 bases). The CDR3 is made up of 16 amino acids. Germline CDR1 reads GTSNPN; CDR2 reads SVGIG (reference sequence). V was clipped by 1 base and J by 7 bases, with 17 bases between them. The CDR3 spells CAWSADGQRSNSPLHF. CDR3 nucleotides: TGTGCCTGGAGTGCCGACGGACAGAGAAGCAATTCACCCCTCCACTTT.

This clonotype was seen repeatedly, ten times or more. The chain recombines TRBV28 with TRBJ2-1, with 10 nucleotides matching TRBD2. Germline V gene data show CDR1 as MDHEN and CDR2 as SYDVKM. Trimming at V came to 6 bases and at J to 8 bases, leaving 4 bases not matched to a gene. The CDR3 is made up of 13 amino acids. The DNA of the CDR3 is TGTGCCAGCAGCCAAGGACTAGCGGATGAGCAGTTCTTC. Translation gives CASSQGLADEQFF.

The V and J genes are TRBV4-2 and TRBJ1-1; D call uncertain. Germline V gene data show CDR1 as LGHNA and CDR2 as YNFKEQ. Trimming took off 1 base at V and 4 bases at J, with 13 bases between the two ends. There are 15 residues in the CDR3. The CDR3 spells CASSQVGQKGTEAFF. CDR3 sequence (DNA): TGTGCCAGCAGCCAAGTAGGCCAAAAGGGCACTGAAGCTTTCTTT.

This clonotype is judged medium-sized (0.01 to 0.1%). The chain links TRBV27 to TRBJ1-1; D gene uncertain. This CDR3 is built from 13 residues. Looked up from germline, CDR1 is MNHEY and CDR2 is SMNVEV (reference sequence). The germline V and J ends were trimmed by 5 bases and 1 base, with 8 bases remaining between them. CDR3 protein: CASSLASNTEAFF. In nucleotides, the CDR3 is TGTGCCAGCAGTCTTGCGTCGAACACTGAAGCTTTCTTT.

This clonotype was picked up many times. CDR3 bases: TGTGCCAGCCGAGCTAGCGGGGGGGATACGCAGTATTTT. Translation: CASRASGGDTQYF. This rearrangement joins TRBV6-5 to TRBJ2-3, with 11 positions matching TRBD2. Germline V gene sequence: CDR1 MNHEY, CDR2 SVGAGI. The CDR3 runs to 13 residues. Trimming cost V 8 bases and J 6 bases; bases outside gene matches: 4.

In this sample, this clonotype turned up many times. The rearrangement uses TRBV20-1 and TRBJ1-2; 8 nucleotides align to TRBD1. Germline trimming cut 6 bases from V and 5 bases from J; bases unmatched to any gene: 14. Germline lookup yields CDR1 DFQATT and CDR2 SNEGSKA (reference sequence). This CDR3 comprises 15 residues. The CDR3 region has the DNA TGCAGTGCAGCCAGGGGGCCCTCTCATATTTATGGCTACACCTTC. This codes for CSAARGPSHIYGYTF.

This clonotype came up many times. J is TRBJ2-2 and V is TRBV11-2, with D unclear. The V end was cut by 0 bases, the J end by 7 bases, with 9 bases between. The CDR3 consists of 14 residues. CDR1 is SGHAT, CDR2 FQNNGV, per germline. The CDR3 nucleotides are TGTGCCAGCAGCTTAGATCAATGGGACGGGGAGCTGTTTTTT. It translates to CASSLDQWDGELFF.

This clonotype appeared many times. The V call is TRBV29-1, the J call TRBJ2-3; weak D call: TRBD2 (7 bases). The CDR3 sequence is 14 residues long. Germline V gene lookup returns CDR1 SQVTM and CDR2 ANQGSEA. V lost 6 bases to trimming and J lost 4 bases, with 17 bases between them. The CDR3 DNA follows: TGCAGCGTCACCCCGGGGGGCGGGGCAGATACGCAGTATTTT. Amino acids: CSVTPGGGADTQYF.

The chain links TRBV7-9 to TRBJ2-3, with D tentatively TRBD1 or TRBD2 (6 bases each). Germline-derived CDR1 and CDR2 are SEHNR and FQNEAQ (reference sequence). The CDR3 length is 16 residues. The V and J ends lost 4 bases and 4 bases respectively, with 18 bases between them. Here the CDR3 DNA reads TGTGCCAGCAGCTCATATTATGGGGGGCTGGCAGATACGCAGTATTTT. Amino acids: CASSSYYGGLADTQYF.

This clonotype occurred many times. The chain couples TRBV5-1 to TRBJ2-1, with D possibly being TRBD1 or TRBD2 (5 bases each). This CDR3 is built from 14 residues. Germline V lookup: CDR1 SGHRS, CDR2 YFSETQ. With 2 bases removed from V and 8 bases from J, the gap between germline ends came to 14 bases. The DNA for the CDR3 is TGCGCCAGCAGCTTACGGGACGGAGAGGATGAGCAGTTCTTC. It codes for CASSLRDGEDEQFF.

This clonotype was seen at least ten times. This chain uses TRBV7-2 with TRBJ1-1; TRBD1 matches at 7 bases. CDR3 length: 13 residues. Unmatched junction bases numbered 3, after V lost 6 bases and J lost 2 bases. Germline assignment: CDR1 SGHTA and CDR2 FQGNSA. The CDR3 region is CASSRQGNTEAFF. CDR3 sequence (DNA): TGTGCCAGCAGTCGACAGGGAAACACTGAAGCTTTCTTT.

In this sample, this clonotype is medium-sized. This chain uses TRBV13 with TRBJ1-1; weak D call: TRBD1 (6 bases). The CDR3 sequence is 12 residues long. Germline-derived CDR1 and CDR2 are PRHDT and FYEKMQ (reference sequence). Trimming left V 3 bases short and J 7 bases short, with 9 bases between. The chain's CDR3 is CASSLIQGEAFF. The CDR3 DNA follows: TGTGCCAGCAGCTTGATACAGGGTGAAGCTTTCTTT. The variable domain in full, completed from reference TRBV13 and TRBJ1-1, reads AAGVIQSPRHLIKEKRETATLKCYPIPRHDTVYWYQQGPGQDPQFLISFYEKMQSDKGSIPDRFSAQQFSDYHSELNMSSLELGDSALYFCASSLIQGEAFFGQGTRLTVV.

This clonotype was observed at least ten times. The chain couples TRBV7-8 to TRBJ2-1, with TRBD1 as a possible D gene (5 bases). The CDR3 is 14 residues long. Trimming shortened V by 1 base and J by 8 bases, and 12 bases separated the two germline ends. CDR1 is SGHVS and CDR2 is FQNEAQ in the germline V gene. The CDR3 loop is CASSLVPGSDEQFF. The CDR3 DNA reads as TGTGCCAGCAGCTTAGTTCCAGGGTCAGATGAGCAGTTCTTC.

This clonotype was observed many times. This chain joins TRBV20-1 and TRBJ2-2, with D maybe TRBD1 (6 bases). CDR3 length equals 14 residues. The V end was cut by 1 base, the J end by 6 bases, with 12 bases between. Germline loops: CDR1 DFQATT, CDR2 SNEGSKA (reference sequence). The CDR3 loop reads CSARVNRAAGELFF. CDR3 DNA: TGCAGTGCTAGAGTCAACAGGGCGGCCGGGGAGCTGTTTTTT.

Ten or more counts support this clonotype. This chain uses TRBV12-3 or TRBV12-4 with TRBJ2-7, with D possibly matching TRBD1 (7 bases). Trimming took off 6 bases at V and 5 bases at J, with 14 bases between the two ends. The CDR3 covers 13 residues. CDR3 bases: TGTGCCAGCAGGCAGGGGGGAGTAGACGAGCAGTACTTC. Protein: CASRQGGVDEQYF.

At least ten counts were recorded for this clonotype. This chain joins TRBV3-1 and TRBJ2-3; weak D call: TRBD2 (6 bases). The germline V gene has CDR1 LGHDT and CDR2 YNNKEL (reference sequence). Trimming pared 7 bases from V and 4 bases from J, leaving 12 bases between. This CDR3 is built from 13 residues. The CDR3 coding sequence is TGTGCCAGCAAGGGAAGCGGGCCAGATACGCAGTATTTT. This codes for CASKGSGPDTQYF.

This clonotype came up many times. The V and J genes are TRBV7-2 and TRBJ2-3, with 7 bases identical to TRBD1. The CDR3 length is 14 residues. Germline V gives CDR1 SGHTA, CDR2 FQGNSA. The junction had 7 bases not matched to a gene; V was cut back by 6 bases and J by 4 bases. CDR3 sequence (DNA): TGTGCCAGCAGAAGGGACAGAGGGGCAGATACGCAGTATTTT. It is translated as CASRRDRGADTQYF. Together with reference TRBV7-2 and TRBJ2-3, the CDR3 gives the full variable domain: GAGVSQSPSNKVTEKGKDVELRCDPISGHTALYWYRQSLGQGLEFLIYFQGNSAPDKSGLPSDRFSAERTGGSVSTLTIQRTQQEDSAVYLCASRRDRGADTQYFGPGTRLTVL.

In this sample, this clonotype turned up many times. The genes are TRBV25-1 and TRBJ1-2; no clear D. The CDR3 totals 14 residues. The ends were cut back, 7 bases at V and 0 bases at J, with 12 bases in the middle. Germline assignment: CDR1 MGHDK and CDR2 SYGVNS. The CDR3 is CASNAGFPNYGYTF. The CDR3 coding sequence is TGTGCCAGCAACGCAGGTTTCCCTAACTATGGCTACACCTTC.